This TCR beta chain was obtained from a study of cytomegalovirus exposure and HLA in healthy donors. The PCR used 60 Vbeta and 13 Jbeta primers. The repertoire was sequenced with immunoSEQ multiplex PCR; TCRdb's copy has only in-frame clones and lacks some. The sample lists approximately 290,000 clones, about four fifths occurring once. V shed 3 bases, J shed 3 bases, and the junction held 23 bases outside the gene matches. The CDR3 extends over 21 amino acids. Germline loops: CDR1 MDHEN, CDR2 SYDVKM. The receptor's source is a girl aged 2 to 10 in good health and CMV-seronegative. The V call is TRBV28, the J call TRBJ2-7, with TRBD2 matching 10 bases. The sample comprised PBMCs. Here the CDR3 reads CASSFPRQRGGRLAGGYEQYF. CDR3 sequence (DNA): TGTGCCAGCAGTTTTCCCCGGCAAAGGGGTGGGCGACTAGCGGGCGGCTACGAGCAGTACTTC.